The present T cell receptor (beta chain) was sequenced within a study of identical twins. Regarding this clonotype: Its antigen is as yet unknown.

TCRdb re-called the 5' RACE reads through MiXCR, storing one row per CDR3 protein. The sample lists about 890,000 distinct CDR3 sequences, over 9% occurring once. General study findings and limits: Sequences that were beta out-of-frame showed weaker excess twin sharing.

J was trimmed by 0 bases and V by 7 bases; bases with no gene match: 19. The CDR3 is made up of 20 amino acids. Germline CDR1 SGHTS, CDR2 YDEGEE. These same data were also listed under a study on yellow fever vaccine responses in identical twins. That work states: Reportedly, twins' vaccine T cell responses looked partly convergent and partly personalized.

The sample taken for sequencing was PBMCs. The sequence came from a woman under 30 in good health. This chain uses TRBV5-8 with TRBJ2-6, with 7 bases aligning to TRBD1. The CDR3 DNA is TGTGCCAGCTCCCTTACTCGGGACAGCCGTCTCTCCTCTGGGGCCAACGTCCTGACTTTC. Its translation: CASSLTRDSRLSSGANVLTF.